This T cell receptor beta chain was captured by sequencing in a study of cytomegalovirus exposure and HLA in healthy donors. Overall study results and limits: A few CMV-associated chains proved CMV antigen-specific in vitro.

These donors were members of the roughly 120-subject validation cohort, a group separate from the approximately 620-subject first cohort. The data were produced by immunoSEQ multiplex PCR, yet TCRdb's version contains in-frame clones alone and is incomplete. The repertoire holds over 100,000 clones, with roughly 90% as singletons. Points on this clone: The antigen remains undetermined.

Germline V gene sequence: CDR1 MNHEY, CDR2 SVGAGI. There are 15 residues in the CDR3. With V trimmed by 5 bases and J by 5 bases, 6 bases remained unmatched. The chain links TRBV6-5 to TRBJ2-1; 10 positions match TRBD2. This TCR was sampled from a woman under 30 in good health and CMV-seropositive. Material for sequencing was PBMCs. In nucleotides, the CDR3 is TGTGCCAGCAGTGTACTAGCGGGAAGGGACAATGAGCAGTTCTTC. It translates to CASSVLAGRDNEQFF.